These T cell receptor beta chains were read from a single sample in a study of T cell responses to AZD1222 COVID-19 vaccine. The method was immunoSEQ multiplex PCR; TCRdb's version includes in-frame clones alone and lacks a portion of them. The data hold 100,000 to 150,000 clones, with approximately 90% observed a single time. The material sequenced was peripheral blood, taken 28 days after the second AZD1222 dose. These receptors were obtained from an adult who received the AZD1222 COVID-19 vaccine. The CDR3 runs from the conserved cysteine through the conserved F or W. Each record gives: J gene, CDR3 length, V gene, D gene, clone size, CDR3 DNA, CDR3 protein. The D gene is left open where the match is weak. Rows give clone size only sometimes, using once, few, many, or a class for an expanded clone.

J gene: TRBJ2-5; CDR3 length: 14; V gene: TRBV6-5; D gene: .; clone size: .; CDR3 DNA: TGTGCCAGCAGTTACTCCGGCGGCAGGGAGACCCAGTACTTC; CDR3 protein: CASSYSGGRETQYF
J gene: TRBJ2-5; CDR3 length: 16; V gene: TRBV7-8; D gene: TRBD1; clone size: .; CDR3 DNA: TGTGCCAGCAGCTTAGCTTACCGGACAGGGAAGAAGACCCAGTACTTC; CDR3 protein: CASSLAYRTGKKTQYF
J gene: TRBJ1-2; CDR3 length: 13; V gene: TRBV19; D gene: .; clone size: .; CDR3 DNA: TGTGCCAGTAGGTTCGATTTTAACTATGGCTACACCTTC; CDR3 protein: CASRFDFNYGYTF
J gene: TRBJ2-1; CDR3 length: 15; V gene: TRBV5-1; D gene: TRBD2; clone size: once; CDR3 DNA: TGCGCCAGCAGCTTGGGGGCGGGAGATCACAATGAGCAGTTCTTC; CDR3 protein: CASSLGAGDHNEQFF
J gene: TRBJ2-7; CDR3 length: 13; V gene: TRBV27; D gene: TRBD2; clone size: .; CDR3 DNA: TGTGCCAGCAGTTCACACGGACTAGCGGAGCAGTACTTC; CDR3 protein: CASSSHGLAEQYF
J gene: TRBJ2-7; CDR3 length: 13; V gene: TRBV29-1; D gene: TRBD2; clone size: .; CDR3 DNA: TGCAGCGTTAAGGGACTAGCGGCCTACGAGCAGTACTTC; CDR3 protein: CSVKGLAAYEQYF
J gene: TRBJ1-5; CDR3 length: 13; V gene: TRBV28; D gene: .; clone size: .; CDR3 DNA: TGTGCCAGCAGGCAGTATAGCAATCAGCCCCAGCATTTT; CDR3 protein: CASRQYSNQPQHF
J gene: TRBJ2-5; CDR3 length: 16; V gene: TRBV5-1; D gene: TRBD2; clone size: once; CDR3 DNA: TGCGCCAGCAGCGTCGGACTAGCGGGAGTAGGAGAGACCCAGTACTTC; CDR3 protein: CASSVGLAGVGETQYF
J gene: TRBJ1-3; CDR3 length: 15; V gene: TRBV7-8; D gene: TRBD1; clone size: .; CDR3 DNA: TGTGCCAGCAGCTTGGGACAGGGAGCGGGAAACACCATATATTTT; CDR3 protein: CASSLGQGAGNTIYF
J gene: TRBJ1-3; CDR3 length: 17; V gene: TRBV28; D gene: TRBD1; clone size: once; CDR3 DNA: TGTGCCAGCAGCCGTAACAATGCAGGGGGAATGAGGAACACCATATATTTT; CDR3 protein: CASSRNNAGGMRNTIYF
J gene: TRBJ1-2; CDR3 length: 12; V gene: TRBV7-2; D gene: TRBD1; clone size: .; CDR3 DNA: TGTGCCAGCAGTAGGGGGCGCTATGGCTACACCTTC; CDR3 protein: CASSRGRYGYTF
J gene: TRBJ1-5; CDR3 length: 17; V gene: TRBV14; D gene: .; clone size: .; CDR3 DNA: TGTGCCAGCAGTGTGGGCCGCGAGGGCTTGTTCTGTCAGCCCCAGCATTTT; CDR3 protein: CASSVGREGLFCQPQHF
J gene: TRBJ2-3; CDR3 length: 14; V gene: TRBV5-1; D gene: .; clone size: .; CDR3 DNA: TGCGCCAGCAGCGCCTCTAGCCGCACAGATACGCAGTATTTT; CDR3 protein: CASSASSRTDTQYF
J gene: TRBJ1-3; CDR3 length: 15; V gene: TRBV9; D gene: .; clone size: few; CDR3 DNA: TGTGCCAGCAGCGTAGAAGGACCCCCAGGGGACACCATATATTTT; CDR3 protein: CASSVEGPPGDTIYF
J gene: TRBJ2-6; CDR3 length: 14; V gene: TRBV29-1; D gene: TRBD2; clone size: .; CDR3 DNA: TGCAGCGTTCGTAGCGGGACTGGGGCCAACGTCCTGACTTTC; CDR3 protein: CSVRSGTGANVLTF
J gene: TRBJ1-2; CDR3 length: 13; V gene: TRBV12-3/TRBV12-4; D gene: .; clone size: .; CDR3 DNA: TGTGCCAGCAGTTTAGGGGACACCTTTCCCTACACCTTC; CDR3 protein: CASSLGDTFPYTF
J gene: TRBJ1-1; CDR3 length: 14; V gene: TRBV4-1; D gene: .; clone size: .; CDR3 DNA: TGCGCCAGCAGCCAAGTTACCCTCGGCACTGAAGCTTTCTTT; CDR3 protein: CASSQVTLGTEAFF
J gene: TRBJ2-3; CDR3 length: 14; V gene: TRBV11-3; D gene: .; clone size: .; CDR3 DNA: TGTGCCAGCAGCTTCCGAGACGGATCAGATACGCAGTATTTT; CDR3 protein: CASSFRDGSDTQYF
J gene: TRBJ2-3; CDR3 length: 22; V gene: TRBV27; D gene: TRBD2; clone size: .; CDR3 DNA: TGTGCCAGCAGTTTCCAGGGCCCGGGACTAGCGGGGTCAAAAGGATCCAGATATGCGCAGTATTTT; CDR3 protein: CASSFQGPGLAGSKGSRYAQYF
J gene: TRBJ2-2; CDR3 length: 12; V gene: TRBV28; D gene: .; clone size: .; CDR3 DNA: TGTGCCAGCAGTTTACCCCCCGGGGAGCTGTTTTTT; CDR3 protein: CASSLPPGELFF
J gene: TRBJ1-2; CDR3 length: 11; V gene: TRBV1; D gene: .; clone size: .; CDR3 DNA: TGCACCAGCCTAGCCGGCTATGGCTACACCTTC; CDR3 protein: CTSLAGYGYTF
J gene: TRBJ2-5; CDR3 length: 13; V gene: TRBV5-6; D gene: .; clone size: .; CDR3 DNA: TGTGCCAGCAGCTTTTGGGAACAAGAGACCCAGTACTTC; CDR3 protein: CASSFWEQETQYF
J gene: TRBJ1-5; CDR3 length: 15; V gene: TRBV27; D gene: .; clone size: .; CDR3 DNA: TGTGCCAGCAGTTTGGAGGGGTATAGCAATCAGCCCCAGCATTTT; CDR3 protein: CASSLEGYSNQPQHF
J gene: TRBJ2-7; CDR3 length: 11; V gene: TRBV29-1; D gene: TRBD2; clone size: .; CDR3 DNA: TGCAGCGTTGAGGGGGGGAACGAGCAGTACTTC; CDR3 protein: CSVEGGNEQYF
J gene: TRBJ2-3; CDR3 length: 14; V gene: TRBV5-5; D gene: .; clone size: .; CDR3 DNA: TGTGCCAGCAGCTTGTGGGAGGGCACAGATACGCAGTATTTT; CDR3 protein: CASSLWEGTDTQYF
J gene: TRBJ1-2; CDR3 length: 16; V gene: TRBV28; D gene: .; clone size: .; CDR3 DNA: TGTGCCAGCAGTTTATGGGGGTCTAGACGGAACTATGGCTACACCTTC; CDR3 protein: CASSLWGSRRNYGYTF
J gene: TRBJ2-3; CDR3 length: 15; V gene: TRBV18; D gene: TRBD2; clone size: .; CDR3 DNA: TGTGCCAGCTCACCTTTAGCGGGGGCCACAGATACGCAGTATTTT; CDR3 protein: CASSPLAGATDTQYF
J gene: TRBJ2-1; CDR3 length: 14; V gene: TRBV28; D gene: TRBD1; clone size: .; CDR3 DNA: TGTGCCAGCAGTTTAGGGGACAGCCGAATAGAGCAGTTCTTC; CDR3 protein: CASSLGDSRIEQFF